This T cell receptor (beta chain) was recovered during a study of blood T cell repertoires in COVID-19. Study as a whole: T cells, B-cell-depleted T cells, or PBMCs provided the cDNA or gDNA that served as material.

Libraries were prepared by immunoSEQ multiplex PCR; TCRdb keeps only in-frame clonotypes and omits some of them. The table has approximately 260,000 clones, almost 90% seen once; the top ten hold under 2.5%. The CDR3 loop spans 19 amino acids. The trim removed 0 bases at V and 6 bases at J, leaving 15 bases unmatched. Germline-derived CDR1 and CDR2 are MGHRA and YSYEKL. Sequencing input: peripheral blood. The V and J genes are TRBV4-1 and TRBJ1-4, with TRBD1 matching over 8 bases. The sequence was obtained from a woman in her sixties with COVID-19, enrolled during active disease. For the CDR3, the DNA is TGCGCCAGCAGCCAAGACCATCGGGCAGGGGGCTTGATGCATGAAAAACTGTTTTTT. It is translated as CASSQDHRAGGLMHEKLFF.